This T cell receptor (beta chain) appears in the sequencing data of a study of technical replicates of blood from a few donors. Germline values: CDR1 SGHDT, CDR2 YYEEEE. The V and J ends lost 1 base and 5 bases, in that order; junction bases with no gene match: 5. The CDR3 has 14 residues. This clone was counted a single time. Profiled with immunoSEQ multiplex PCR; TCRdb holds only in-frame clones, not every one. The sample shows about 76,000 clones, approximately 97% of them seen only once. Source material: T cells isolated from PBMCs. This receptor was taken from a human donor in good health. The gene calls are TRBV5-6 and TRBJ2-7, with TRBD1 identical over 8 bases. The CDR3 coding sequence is TGTGCCAGCAGCTTGACCCAGGGGGCCGACGAGCAGTACTTC. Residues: CASSLTQGADEQYF.